Each of the 10 T cell receptor beta chains below was sequenced from the same sample in a study of molecular identifiers for immune sequencing clone quantification. Each CDR3 protein is one row after TCRdb ran MiXCR on the PCR reads. The sample has tens of thousands of distinct CDR3 sequences; roughly 21% are singletons. The specimen sequenced was naive CD8+ T cells from blood, with Jurkat cell RNA spiked in. The subset was: FACS-sorted CD8+CD4-CCR7+CD45RA+ naive T cells. All receptors derive from a human donor in good health. Some libraries in this study had Jurkat cell RNA spiked in.

This clonotype was detected a few times. V gene TRBV7-2 combines with J gene TRBJ2-3, with 10 bases identical to TRBD2. CDR1 is SGHTA, CDR2 FQGNSA, per germline. The V gene end was trimmed by 4 bases and the J gene end by 2 bases; junction bases not matched to a gene: 12. The CDR3 sequence is 18 residues long. The CDR3 DNA follows: TGTGCCAGCAGCTCCTTAGCGGGAGGAACCACTTACACAGATACGCAGTATTTT. Translated, it gives CASSSLAGGTTYTDTQYF.

The V call is TRBV27, the J call TRBJ1-1; TRBD1 matches at 8 bases. The V segment lost 6 bases and the J segment 4 bases; nucleotides outside the gene matches: 7. CDR1 MNHEY and CDR2 SMNVEV come from the germline V gene (reference sequence). This CDR3 has 14 residues. CDR3 amino acids: CASRLTGVGTEAFF. The CDR3 DNA sequence: TGTGCCAGCAGGCTGACAGGGGTAGGCACTGAAGCTTTCTTT.

This clonotype was counted many times. This sequence joins TRBV6-2 or TRBV6-3 and TRBJ2-5, with TRBD2 identical over 10 bases. CDR1 and CDR2 (germline): MNHEY, SVGEGT. The CDR3 runs to 15 residues. V gave up 6 bases and J gave up 2 bases; unmatched junction bases: 6. The CDR3 reads CASSTWTSGQETQYF. In DNA, the CDR3 is TGTGCCAGCAGCACATGGACTAGCGGTCAAGAGACCCAGTACTTC.

V is TRBV4-1 and J is TRBJ2-7, with D perhaps TRBD1 or TRBD2 (5 bases each). V lost 2 bases to trimming and J lost 2 bases, with 13 bases between them. CDR3 size: 15 residues. The V gene's germline CDR1 is MGHRA and CDR2 YSYEKL. The CDR3 sequence is CASSQSRDATYEQYF. CDR3 bases: TGCGCCAGCAGCCAATCCAGGGACGCCACCTACGAGCAGTACTTC.

The genes are TRBV6-1 and TRBJ2-2, with 14 bases fitting TRBD2. CDR1 is MNHNS and CDR2 is SASEGT in the germline V gene. The CDR3 is made up of 18 amino acids. The V and J ends lost 6 bases and 5 bases, in that order; junction bases with no gene match: 11. Here the CDR3 DNA reads TGTGCCAGCAGGGTCGGGACTAGCGGGAGAAGTCGGACCGGGGAGCTGTTTTTT. Its protein product is CASRVGTSGRSRTGELFF.

As for this clonotype: A read error may explain this, as a much larger clone is one base away. The rearrangement links TRBV21-1 to TRBJ2-2; no check of the table's D call, TRBD2, against the DNA was made. TRBV21-1 is tagged as a pseudogene. The CDR3 has 13 amino acids. The CDR3 bases are TGTGCCAGCAACAAAGGGAGGGCCGGGGAGCTGTTTTTT. This encodes CASNKGRAGELFF.

Comment on this clonotype: A much more abundant neighbour one base away suggests this may be a read error. The V call is TRBV12-3 or TRBV12-4, the J call TRBJ1-5; D is perhaps TRBD1 (5 bases). The DNA end is more similar to TRBJ2-3, so the J call may be wrong. This CDR3 has 15 residues. The CDR3 DNA sequence: TGTGCCAGCAGTACGGCATCAGGGCTCAATCAGCCCCAGTATTTT. Its translation is CASSTASGLNQPQYF.

This clonotype was seen ten or more times. The V call is TRBV28, the J call TRBJ2-4; maybe TRBD1 (8 bases). The CDR3 is made up of 13 amino acids. Germline CDR1 is MDHEN and CDR2 is SYDVKM. Trimming took 5 bases from V and 9 from J, leaving 14 bases between them. The CDR3 is CASSITGGVIQYF. The DNA for the CDR3 is TGTGCCAGCAGTATAACAGGGGGGGTCATTCAGTACTTC.

This clonotype was observed at least ten times. The chain couples TRBV5-6 to TRBJ2-7, with D tentatively TRBD2 (5 bases). With 0 bases removed from V and 3 bases from J, the gap between germline ends came to 16 bases. The germline V gene has CDR1 SGHDT and CDR2 YYEEEE. This CDR3 contains 16 residues. The CDR3 reads CASSLGTPGRGYEQYF. As DNA, the CDR3 is TGTGCCAGCAGCTTGGGAACTCCAGGTCGGGGCTACGAGCAGTACTTC.

The chain has TRBV7-9 and TRBJ2-1, with 7 bases fitting TRBD2. The CDR3 runs 15 residues. The germline CDR1 and CDR2 sequences are SEHNR and FQNEAQ (reference sequence). The ends lost 7 bases at V and 4 bases at J; junction bases unmatched: 10. CDR3 amino acids: CASTSPRELYNEQFF. As DNA, the CDR3 is TGTGCCAGCACCTCCCCGCGGGAGCTGTACAATGAGCAGTTCTTC.